This T cell receptor beta chain stems from a study of regulatory T cells in long-lasting Graves disease. The V gene's germline CDR1 is MDHEN and CDR2 SYDVKM. The CDR3 is 12 residues long. Trimming took off 6 bases at V and 4 bases at J, with 10 bases between the two ends. The TCR beta library used iRepertoire HTBI primers with Arm-PCR amplification of CDR3. In TCRdb, the multiplex PCR reads were re-called with MiXCR into one record per CDR3 protein. The top ten clones hold about 12% of a sample with some 420,000 distinct CDR3 sequences, around a fifth of them seen once. Noted time point: persistent/refractory GD, antithyroid drugs over 5 years with positive TRAb. The TCR library used RNA extracted from PBMCs.

The sequence derives from a female donor with Graves disease. Sequencing was performed on peripheral blood mononuclear cells (PBMCs), taken when the disease was refractory, from a patient treated with antithyroid drugs. The rearrangement links TRBV28 to TRBJ2-7; no firm D call. The CDR3 sequence is CASSQHIYEQYF. CDR3 bases: TGTGCCAGCAGCCAACATATTTACGAGCAGTACTTC.